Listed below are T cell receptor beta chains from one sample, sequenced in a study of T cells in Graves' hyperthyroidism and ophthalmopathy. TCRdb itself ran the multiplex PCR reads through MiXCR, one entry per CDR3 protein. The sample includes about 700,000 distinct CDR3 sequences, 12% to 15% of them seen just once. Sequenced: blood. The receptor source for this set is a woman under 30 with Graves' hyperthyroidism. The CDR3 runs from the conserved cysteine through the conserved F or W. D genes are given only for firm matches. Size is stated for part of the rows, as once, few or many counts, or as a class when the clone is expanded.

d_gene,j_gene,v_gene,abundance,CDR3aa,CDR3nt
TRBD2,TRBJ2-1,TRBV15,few,CATSREGTSLREQFF,TGTGCCACCAGCAGAGAAGGGACTAGCCTACGGGAGCAGTTCTTC
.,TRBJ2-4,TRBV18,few,CASSQAGKRAKNIQYF,TGTGCCAGCTCACAGGCAGGGAAGCGGGCCAAAAACATTCAGTACTTC
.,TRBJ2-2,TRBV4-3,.,CASSHKTSREFSGELFF,TGCGCCAGCAGCCACAAAACGAGCAGGGAGTTCTCCGGGGAGCTGTTTTTT
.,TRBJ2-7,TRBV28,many,CASSPAWPDGKNYEQYF,TGTGCCAGCAGTCCCGCTTGGCCAGACGGGAAGAACTACGAGCAGTACTTC
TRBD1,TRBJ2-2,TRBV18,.,CASSPSQGANTGELFF,TGTGCCAGCTCACCCTCCCAGGGGGCGAACACCGGGGAGCTGTTTTTT
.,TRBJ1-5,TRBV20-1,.,CSARGEGEDQPQHF,TGCAGTGCTAGAGGGGAAGGGGAGGATCAGCCCCAGCATTTT
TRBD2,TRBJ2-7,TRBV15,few,CATSRDDLASGSYEQYF,TGTGCCACCAGCAGAGATGATTTGGCTAGCGGGAGCTACGAGCAGTACTTC
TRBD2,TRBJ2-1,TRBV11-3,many,CASSQLARTYNEQFF,TGTGCCAGCAGCCAACTAGCGCGGACCTACAATGAGCAGTTCTTC
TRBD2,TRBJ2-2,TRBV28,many,CASSEGLAGPSNTGELFF,TGTGCCAGCAGCGAGGGACTAGCGGGGCCCTCGAACACCGGGGAGCTGTTTTTT
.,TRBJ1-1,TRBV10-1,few,CASSEGGGLNTEAFF,TGCGCCAGCAGTGAGGGGGGGGGGCTGAACACTGAAGCTTTCTTT
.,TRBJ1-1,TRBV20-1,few,CSASVAGNTEAFF,TGCAGTGCTAGTGTAGCGGGGAACACTGAAGCTTTCTTT
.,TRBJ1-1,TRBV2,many,CASRMDSGITEAFF,TGTGCCAGCAGAATGGACTCAGGGATCACTGAAGCTTTCTTT
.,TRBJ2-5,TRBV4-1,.,CASSQDNRAETQYF,TGCGCCAGCAGCCAAGACAACAGGGCGGAGACCCAGTACTTC
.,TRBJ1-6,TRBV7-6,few,CASRTGNSPLHF,TGTGCCAGTCGGACGGGAAATTCACCCCTCCACTTT
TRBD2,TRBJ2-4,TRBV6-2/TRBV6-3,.,CASTFAGGGIQYF,TGTGCCAGCACCTTCGCGGGCGGGGGCATTCAGTACTTC
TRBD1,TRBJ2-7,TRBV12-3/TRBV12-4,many,CASSMTGTGSEQYF,TGTGCCAGCAGTATGACCGGGACAGGGAGCGAGCAGTACTTC
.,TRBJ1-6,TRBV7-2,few,CASSLGGLNRSPLHF,TGTGCCAGCAGCTTAGGGGGCCTGAATCGTTCACCCCTCCACTTT
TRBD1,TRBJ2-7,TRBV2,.,CAVGTGVDYEQYF,TGTGCCGTGGGGACAGGGGTTGACTACGAGCAGTACTTC
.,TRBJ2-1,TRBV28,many,CASSSLLRKATKQFF,TGTGCCAGCAGTTCCCTACTACGTAAAGCCACGAAGCAGTTCTTC
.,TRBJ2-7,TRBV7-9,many,CASSLNKNEQYF,TGTGCCAGCAGCTTGAACAAGAACGAGCAGTACTTC
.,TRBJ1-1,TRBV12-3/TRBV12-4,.,CASRSRVAAFF,TGTGCCAGCAGGTCCAGGGTGGCGGCTTTCTTT
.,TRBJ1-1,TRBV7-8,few,CASSLNDMNTEAFF,TGTGCCAGCAGCTTAAATGACATGAACACTGAAGCTTTCTTT
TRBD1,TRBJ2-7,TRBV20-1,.,CSARDRDRDSYEQYF,TGCAGTGCTAGAGACCGGGACAGGGACTCCTACGAGCAGTACTTC
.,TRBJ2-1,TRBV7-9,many,CASSSVEVNNEQFF,TGTGCCAGCAGCTCGGTCGAGGTCAACAATGAGCAGTTCTTC
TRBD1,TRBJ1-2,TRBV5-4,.,CASSETGERGYTF,TGTGCCAGCAGCGAAACAGGGGAAAGAGGCTACACCTTC
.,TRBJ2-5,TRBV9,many,CASVLFVGRQETQYF,TGTGCCAGCGTTCTTTTCGTGGGGAGACAAGAGACCCAGTACTTC
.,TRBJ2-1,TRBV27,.,CASSERGASYNEQFF,TGTGCCAGCAGCGAGAGGGGGGCATCCTACAATGAGCAGTTCTTC
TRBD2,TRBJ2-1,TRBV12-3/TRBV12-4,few,CASSFWLADYNEQFF,TGTGCCAGCAGTTTCTGGCTAGCGGATTACAATGAGCAGTTCTTC
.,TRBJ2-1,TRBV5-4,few,CASSLGGASGNSYNEQFF,TGTGCCAGCAGCTTGGGGGGGGCTAGCGGAAATTCCTACAATGAGCAGTTCTTC
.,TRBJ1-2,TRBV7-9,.,CASSGPDGDYGYTF,TGTGCCAGCAGCGGACCGGACGGAGACTATGGCTACACCTTC